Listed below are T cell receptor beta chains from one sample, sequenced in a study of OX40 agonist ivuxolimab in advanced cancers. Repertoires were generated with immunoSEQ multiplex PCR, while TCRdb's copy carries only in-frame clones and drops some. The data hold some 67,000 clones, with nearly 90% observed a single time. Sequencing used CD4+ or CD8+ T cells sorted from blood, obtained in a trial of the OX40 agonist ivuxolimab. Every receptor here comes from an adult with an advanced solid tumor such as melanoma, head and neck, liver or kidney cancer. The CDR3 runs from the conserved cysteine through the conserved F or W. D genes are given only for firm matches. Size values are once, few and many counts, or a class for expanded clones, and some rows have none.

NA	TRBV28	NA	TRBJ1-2	CASSRDPGNYGYTF	TGTGCCAGCAGCAGGGACCCCGGGAACTATGGCTACACCTTC
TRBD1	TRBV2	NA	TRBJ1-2	CASSRGTVNYGYTF	TGTGCCAGCAGTCGAGGGACAGTTAACTATGGCTACACCTTC
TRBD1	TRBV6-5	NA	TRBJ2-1	CASRGQGRANEQFF	TGTGCCAGCAGAGGACAGGGTCGGGCGAATGAGCAGTTCTTC
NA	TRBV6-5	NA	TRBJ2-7	CASSPGTRYEQYF	TGTGCCAGCAGTCCCGGGACTCGCTACGAGCAGTACTTC
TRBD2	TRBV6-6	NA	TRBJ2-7	CASRSSGRVDEQYF	TGTGCCAGCAGGTCTAGCGGGAGAGTGGACGAGCAGTACTTC
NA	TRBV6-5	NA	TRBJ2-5	CASSLVGVETQYF	TGTGCCAGCAGTTTGGTGGGAGTGGAGACCCAGTACTTC
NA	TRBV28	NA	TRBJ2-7	CASSSLTLLGEQYF	TGTGCCAGCAGTTCCCTGACATTACTAGGAGAGCAGTACTTC
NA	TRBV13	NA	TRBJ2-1	CASSPREMYNEQFF	TGTGCCAGTAGTCCTAGGGAAATGTACAATGAGCAGTTCTTC
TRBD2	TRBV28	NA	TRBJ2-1	CASTLELAGGMANEQFF	TGTGCCAGCACCCTGGAGCTAGCGGGAGGAATGGCCAATGAGCAGTTCTTC
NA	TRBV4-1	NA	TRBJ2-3	CASSPSGVGTDTQYF	TGCGCCAGCAGCCCGTCGGGGGTAGGGACAGATACGCAGTATTTT
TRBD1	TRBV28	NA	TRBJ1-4	CASSSMTGASEKLFF	TGTGCCAGCAGTTCGATGACAGGGGCTAGTGAAAAACTGTTTTTT
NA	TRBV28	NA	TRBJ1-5	CASARNMGNQPQHF	TGTGCCAGCGCCCGCAATATGGGCAATCAGCCCCAGCATTTT
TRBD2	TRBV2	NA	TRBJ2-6	CASSRSGSSLSGANVLTF	TGTGCCAGCAGTCGAAGCGGGAGTTCTTTGTCAGGGGCCAACGTCCTGACTTTC
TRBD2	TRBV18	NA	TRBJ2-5	CASSSGLAGVRETQYF	TGTGCCAGCTCATCGGGACTAGCGGGAGTTCGAGAGACCCAGTACTTC
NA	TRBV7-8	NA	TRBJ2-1	CASSLDAWGSSYNEQFF	TGTGCCAGCAGCTTAGATGCCTGGGGGAGCTCCTACAATGAGCAGTTCTTC
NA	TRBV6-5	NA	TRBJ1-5	CASSSVDQPQHF	TGTGCCAGCAGTTCCGTAGATCAGCCCCAGCATTTT
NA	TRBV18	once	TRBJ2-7	CASSPPGGTKEQYF	TGTGCCAGCTCACCACCGGGCGGGACCAAGGAGCAGTACTTC
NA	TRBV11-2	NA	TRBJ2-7	CASSSTGSVYEQYF	TGTGCCAGCAGCTCTACAGGGTCCGTCTACGAGCAGTACTTC
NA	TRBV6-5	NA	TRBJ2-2	CASSMTNTGELFF	TGTGCCAGCAGTATGACGAACACCGGGGAGCTGTTTTTT
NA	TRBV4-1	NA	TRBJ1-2	CASSQVFTKYSYGYTF	TGCGCCAGCAGCCAAGTTTTTACAAAGTACAGCTATGGCTACACCTTC
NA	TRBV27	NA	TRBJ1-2	CASSFTGNYGYTF	TGTGCCAGCAGTTTTACCGGGAACTATGGCTACACCTTC
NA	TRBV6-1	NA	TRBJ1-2	CASSELQVNYGYTF	TGTGCCAGCAGTGAATTACAGGTTAACTATGGCTACACCTTC
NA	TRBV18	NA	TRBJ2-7	CASSPGEGSWYEQYF	TGTGCCAGCTCACCGGGAGAGGGATCGTGGTACGAGCAGTACTTC
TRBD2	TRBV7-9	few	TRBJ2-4	CASSSRLAGERDIQYF	TGTGCCAGCAGCTCCAGACTAGCGGGGGAGCGGGACATTCAGTACTTC
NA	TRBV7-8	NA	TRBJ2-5	CASSLGLQLKETQYF	TGTGCCAGCAGCTTAGGGCTACAGTTAAAAGAGACCCAGTACTTC
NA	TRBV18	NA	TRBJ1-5	CASSPKQGSSNQPQHF	TGTGCCAGCTCACCCAAACAGGGATCGAGCAATCAGCCCCAGCATTTT
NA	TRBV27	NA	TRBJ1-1	CASTPGRRGGDTEAFF	TGTGCCAGCACGCCCGGCCGGCGGGGAGGTGACACTGAAGCTTTCTTT
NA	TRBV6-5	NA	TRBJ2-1	CASSYSGRSNEQFF	TGTGCCAGCAGTTACAGTGGCCGGTCCAATGAGCAGTTCTTC
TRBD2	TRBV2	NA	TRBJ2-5	CASSAAGGGRETQYF	TGTGCCAGCAGTGCGGCGGGAGGTGGTCGAGAGACCCAGTACTTC
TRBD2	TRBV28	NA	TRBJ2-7	CASMRGRAPGLEQYF	TGTGCCAGCATGAGAGGGAGGGCCCCCGGGCTTGAGCAGTACTTC
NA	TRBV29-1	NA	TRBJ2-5	CSVEDRVLNGETQYF	TGCAGCGTTGAAGATCGGGTTCTCAATGGGGAGACCCAGTACTTC
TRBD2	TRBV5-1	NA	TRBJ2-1	CASSLAGGIDEQFF	TGCGCCAGCAGCTTAGCGGGAGGGATAGATGAGCAGTTCTTC
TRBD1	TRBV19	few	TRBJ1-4	CASSGQGRFANEKLFF	TGTGCCAGTTCGGGACAGGGGAGGTTCGCTAATGAAAAACTGTTTTTT
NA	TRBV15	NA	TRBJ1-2	CATSIDPAGDGYTF	TGTGCCACCAGCATCGATCCGGCAGGGGACGGCTACACCTTC
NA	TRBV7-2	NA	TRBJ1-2	CASSFTTGASYGYTF	TGTGCCAGCAGCTTTACCACAGGAGCCTCCTATGGCTACACCTTC
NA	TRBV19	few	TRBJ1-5	CASSVRQAGGNQPQHF	TGTGCCAGTAGTGTCCGACAGGCGGGAGGCAATCAGCCCCAGCATTTT
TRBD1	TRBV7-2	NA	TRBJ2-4	CASSFSPPGTGGIQYF	TGTGCCAGCAGCTTCTCCCCACCCGGGACAGGGGGAATTCAGTACTTC